This T cell receptor (beta chain) was sequenced for a study of blood T cell repertoires in COVID-19. Study-wide background: PBMCs, B-cell-depleted T cells, or T cells provided the cDNA or gDNA that made up the material.

How the authors handled the data: Quantification of nucleated cells was approximated via reference gene primer amplification. Method: immunoSEQ multiplex PCR; TCRdb's copy keeps in-frame clones and lacks some. V and J calls and clone size are those listed in that table; D and trimming were worked out from the DNA. The data show about 300,000 clones, about 85% seen once. The CDR3 spans 14 residues. Trimming took off 5 bases at V and 1 base at J, with 10 bases between the two ends. CDR1 is LGHDT, CDR2 YNNKEL, per germline (reference sequence). Assignments of participants to cohorts depended upon their own reported clinical history.

This sequence was found in a woman aged 25 to 39 who had recovered from COVID-19. This chain links TRBV3-1 (or the pseudogene TRBV3-2) with TRBJ2-3; possible D gene TRBD1, 6 bases. Sequenced input: PBMCs or T cells enriched from blood (not recorded which). CDR3 sequence reads: CASSARGGTDTQYF. The CDR3 DNA reads TGTGCCAGCAGCGCCAGGGGAGGCACAGATACGCAGTATTTT.